This T cell receptor (beta chain) was identified during a study of T cell responses to AZD1222 COVID-19 vaccine. V was pared by 2 bases and J by 7 bases, with 16 bases between. CDR1 and CDR2 (germline): MNHEY, SVGAGI. This CDR3 contains 15 residues. Libraries were prepared by immunoSEQ multiplex PCR; TCRdb keeps only in-frame clonotypes and omits some of them. The table has about 130,000 clones, 85% to 90% seen once. The starting material was peripheral blood, obtained on day 0 of AZD1222 vaccination. The clonotype comes from an adult in good health. The chain is built from TRBV6-5 and TRBJ2-3; possible D gene TRBD2, 5 bases. The CDR3 DNA reads as TGTGCCAGCAGTTACGTTCCCACGGGATTTAATACGCAGTATTTT. This gives the protein CASSYVPTGFNTQYF.